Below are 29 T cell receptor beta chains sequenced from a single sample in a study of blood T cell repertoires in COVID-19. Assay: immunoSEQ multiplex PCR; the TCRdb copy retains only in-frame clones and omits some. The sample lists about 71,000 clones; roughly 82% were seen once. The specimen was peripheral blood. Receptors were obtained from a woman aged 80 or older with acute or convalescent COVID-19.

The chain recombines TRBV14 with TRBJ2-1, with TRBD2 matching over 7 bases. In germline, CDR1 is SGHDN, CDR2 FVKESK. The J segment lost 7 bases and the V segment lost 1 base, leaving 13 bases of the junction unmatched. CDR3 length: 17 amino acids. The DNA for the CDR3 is TGTGCCAGCAGCCAAGTAACCAGGACTAGGGGTTTGAATGAGCAGTTCTTC. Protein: CASSQVTRTRGLNEQFF.

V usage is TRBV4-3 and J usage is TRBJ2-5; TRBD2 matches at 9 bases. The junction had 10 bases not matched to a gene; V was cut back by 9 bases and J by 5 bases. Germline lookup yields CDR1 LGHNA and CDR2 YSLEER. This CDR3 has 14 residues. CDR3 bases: TGCGCCAGTAAAGGCGGGAGGGCCCGCGAGACCCAGTACTTC. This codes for CASKGGRARETQYF.

CDR3 amino acids: CASSPWGSSTDTQYF. As DNA, the CDR3 is TGTGCCAGCAGCCCATGGGGCAGTAGCACAGATACGCAGTATTTT. The chain uses TRBV14 and TRBJ2-3, with D perhaps TRBD1 (5 bases). The CDR3 length is 15 residues. Germline values: CDR1 SGHDN, CDR2 FVKESK. V shed 4 bases and J shed 0 bases, with 11 bases lying between them.

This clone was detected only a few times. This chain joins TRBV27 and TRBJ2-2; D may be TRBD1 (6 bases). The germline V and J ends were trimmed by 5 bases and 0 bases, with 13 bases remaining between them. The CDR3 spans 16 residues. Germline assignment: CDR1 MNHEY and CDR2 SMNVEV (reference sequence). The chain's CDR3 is CASSPSRQANTGELFF. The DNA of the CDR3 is TGTGCCAGCAGTCCCAGCCGACAGGCGAACACCGGGGAGCTGTTTTTT.

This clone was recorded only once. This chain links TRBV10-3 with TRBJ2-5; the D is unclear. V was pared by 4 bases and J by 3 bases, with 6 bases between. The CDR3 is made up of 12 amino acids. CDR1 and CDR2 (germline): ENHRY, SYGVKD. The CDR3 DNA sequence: TGTGCCATCAGTGCGTACAAAGAGACCCAGTACTTC. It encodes CAISAYKETQYF.

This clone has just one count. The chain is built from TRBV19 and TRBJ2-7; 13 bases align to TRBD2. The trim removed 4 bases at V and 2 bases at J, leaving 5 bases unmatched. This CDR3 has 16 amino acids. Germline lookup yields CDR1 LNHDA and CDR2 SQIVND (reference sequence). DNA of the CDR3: TGTGCCAGTAGTAAAGGGACTAGCGGGACCCCCTACGAGCAGTACTTC. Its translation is CASSKGTSGTPYEQYF.

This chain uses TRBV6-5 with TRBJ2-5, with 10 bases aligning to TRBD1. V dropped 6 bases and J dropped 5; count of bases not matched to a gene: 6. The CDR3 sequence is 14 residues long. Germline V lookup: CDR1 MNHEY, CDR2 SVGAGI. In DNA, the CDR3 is TGTGCCAGCAGAGGGACAGGGGCCGGGGAGACCCAGTACTTC. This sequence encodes CASRGTGAGETQYF.

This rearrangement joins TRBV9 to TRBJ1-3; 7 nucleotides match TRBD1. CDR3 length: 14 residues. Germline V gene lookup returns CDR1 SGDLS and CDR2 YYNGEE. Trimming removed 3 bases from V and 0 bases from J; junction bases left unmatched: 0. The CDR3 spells CASSDRGSGNTIYF. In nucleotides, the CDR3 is TGTGCCAGCAGCGACAGGGGCTCTGGAAACACCATATATTTT.

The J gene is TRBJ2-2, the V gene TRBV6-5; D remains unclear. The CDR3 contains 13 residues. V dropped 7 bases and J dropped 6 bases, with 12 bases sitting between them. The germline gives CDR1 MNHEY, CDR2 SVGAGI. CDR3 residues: CASTGGWAGELFF. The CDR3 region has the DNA TGTGCCAGCACGGGTGGATGGGCCGGGGAGCTGTTTTTT.

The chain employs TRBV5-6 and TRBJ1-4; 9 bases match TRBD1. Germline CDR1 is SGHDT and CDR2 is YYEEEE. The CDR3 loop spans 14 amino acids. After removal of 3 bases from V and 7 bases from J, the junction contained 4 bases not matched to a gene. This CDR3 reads CASSWTGVGEKLFF. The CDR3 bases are TGTGCCAGCAGCTGGACAGGGGTCGGTGAAAAACTGTTTTTT.

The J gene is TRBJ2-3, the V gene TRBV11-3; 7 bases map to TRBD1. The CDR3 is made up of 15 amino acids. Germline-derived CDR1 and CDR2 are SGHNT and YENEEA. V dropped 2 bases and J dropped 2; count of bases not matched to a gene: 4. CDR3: CASSLRGLNTDTQYF. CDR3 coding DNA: TGTGCCAGCAGCTTAAGGGGGCTCAACACAGATACGCAGTATTTT. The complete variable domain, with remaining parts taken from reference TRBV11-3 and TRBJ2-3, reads EAGVVQSPRYKIIEKKQPVAFWCNPISGHNTLYWYLQNLGQGPELLIRYENEEAVDDSQLPKDRFSAERLKGVDSTLKIQPAELGDSAVYLCASSLRGLNTDTQYFGPGTRLTVL.

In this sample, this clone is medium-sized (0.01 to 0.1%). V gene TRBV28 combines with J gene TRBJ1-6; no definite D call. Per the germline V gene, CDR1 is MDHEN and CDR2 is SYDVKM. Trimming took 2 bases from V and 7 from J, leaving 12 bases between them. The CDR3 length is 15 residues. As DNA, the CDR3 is TGTGCCAGCAGTTTAGACGGGTTGAGGAATTCACCCCTCCACTTT. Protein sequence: CASSLDGLRNSPLHF.

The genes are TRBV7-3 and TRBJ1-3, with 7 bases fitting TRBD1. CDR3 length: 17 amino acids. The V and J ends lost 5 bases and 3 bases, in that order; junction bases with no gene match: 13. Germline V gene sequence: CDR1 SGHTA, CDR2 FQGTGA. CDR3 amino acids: CASSPPERGTVGNTIYF. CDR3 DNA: TGTGCCAGCAGCCCCCCTGAACGCGGGACAGTTGGAAACACCATATATTTT.

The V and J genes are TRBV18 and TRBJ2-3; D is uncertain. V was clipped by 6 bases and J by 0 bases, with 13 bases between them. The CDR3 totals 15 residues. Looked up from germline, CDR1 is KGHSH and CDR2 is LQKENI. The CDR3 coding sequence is TGTGCCAGCTCTCCTTACGGTACTAGCACAGATACGCAGTATTTT. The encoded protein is CASSPYGTSTDTQYF.

The CDR3 reads CASSSLTGTGSGEQYF. CDR3 sequence (DNA): TGCGCCAGCAGCAGCTTGACCGGGACAGGGTCTGGGGAGCAGTACTTC. This chain uses TRBV5-1 with TRBJ2-7; TRBD1 agrees at 9 bases. This CDR3 has 16 amino acids. J was trimmed by 7 bases and V by 4 bases; bases with no gene match: 15. Looked up from germline, CDR1 is SGHRS and CDR2 is YFSETQ.

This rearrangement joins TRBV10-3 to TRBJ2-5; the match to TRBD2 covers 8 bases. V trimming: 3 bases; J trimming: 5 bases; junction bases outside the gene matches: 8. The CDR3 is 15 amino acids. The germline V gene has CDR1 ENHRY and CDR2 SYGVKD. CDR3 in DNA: TGTGCCATCAGTGATATCGGGAGGGCAGGGGAGACCCAGTACTTC. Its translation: CAISDIGRAGETQYF.

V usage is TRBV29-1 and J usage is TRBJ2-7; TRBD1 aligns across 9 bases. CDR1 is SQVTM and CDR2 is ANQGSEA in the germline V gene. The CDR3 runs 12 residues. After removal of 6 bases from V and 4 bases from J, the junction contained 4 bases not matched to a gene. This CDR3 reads CSVEDRGYEQYF. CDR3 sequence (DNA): TGCAGCGTCGAGGACAGGGGTTACGAGCAGTACTTC.

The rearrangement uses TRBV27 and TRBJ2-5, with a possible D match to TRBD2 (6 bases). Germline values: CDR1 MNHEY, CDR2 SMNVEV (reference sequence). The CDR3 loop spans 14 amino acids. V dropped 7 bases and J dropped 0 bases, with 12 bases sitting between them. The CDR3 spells CASKEAGNQETQYF. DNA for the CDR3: TGTGCCAGCAAGGAGGCGGGGAACCAAGAGACCCAGTACTTC.

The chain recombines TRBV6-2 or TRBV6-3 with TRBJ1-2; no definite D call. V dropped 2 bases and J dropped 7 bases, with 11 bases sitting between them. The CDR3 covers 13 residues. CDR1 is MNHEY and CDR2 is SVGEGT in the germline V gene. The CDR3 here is CASSYRGDGGYTF. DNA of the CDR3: TGTGCCAGCAGTTACCGCGGGGATGGTGGCTACACCTTC.

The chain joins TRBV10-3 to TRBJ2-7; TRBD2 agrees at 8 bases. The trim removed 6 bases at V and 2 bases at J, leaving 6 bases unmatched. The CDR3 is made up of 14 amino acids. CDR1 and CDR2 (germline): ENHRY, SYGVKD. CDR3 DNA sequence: TGTGCCATCAGCAAAGCGGGAGAGACCTACGAGCAGTACTTC. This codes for CAISKAGETYEQYF.

CDR3 in amino acids: CASSTVGGLRSSGSGGTYEQYF. CDR3 DNA sequence: TGTGCCAGCAGTACCGTGGGGGGGCTCCGGAGTAGCGGGAGTGGTGGCACCTACGAGCAGTACTTC. The chain employs TRBV28 and TRBJ2-7, with 9 bases aligning to TRBD2. Germline CDR1 MDHEN, CDR2 SYDVKM. CDR3 size: 22 residues. V dropped 5 bases and J dropped 2; count of bases not matched to a gene: 28.

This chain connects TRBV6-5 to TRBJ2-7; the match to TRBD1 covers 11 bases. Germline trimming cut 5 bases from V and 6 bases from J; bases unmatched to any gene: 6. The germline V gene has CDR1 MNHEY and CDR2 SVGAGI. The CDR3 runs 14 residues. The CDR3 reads CASSIPGTGGEQYF. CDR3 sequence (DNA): TGTGCCAGCAGTATACCCGGGACAGGGGGCGAGCAGTACTTC.

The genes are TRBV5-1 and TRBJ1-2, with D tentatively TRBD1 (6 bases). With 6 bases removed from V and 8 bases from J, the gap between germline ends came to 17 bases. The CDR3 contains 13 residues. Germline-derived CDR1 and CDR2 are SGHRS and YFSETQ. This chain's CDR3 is CASTKQGSGGYTF. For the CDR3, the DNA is TGCGCCAGCACAAAACAGGGTTCGGGGGGCTACACCTTC.

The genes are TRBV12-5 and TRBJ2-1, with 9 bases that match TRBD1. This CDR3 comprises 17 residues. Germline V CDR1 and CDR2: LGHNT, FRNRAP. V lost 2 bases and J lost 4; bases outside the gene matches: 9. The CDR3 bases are TGTGCTAGTGGTTTGCTCCACAGGGGGCGGTGGTACAATGAGCAGTTCTTC. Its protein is CASGLLHRGRWYNEQFF.

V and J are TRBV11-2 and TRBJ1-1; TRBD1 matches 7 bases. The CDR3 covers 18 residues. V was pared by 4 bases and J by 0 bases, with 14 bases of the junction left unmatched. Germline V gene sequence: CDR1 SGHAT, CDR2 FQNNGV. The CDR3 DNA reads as TGTGCCAGCAGCTCGAGCGGTGTCAGGGGGTTAATGAACACTGAAGCTTTCTTT. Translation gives CASSSSGVRGLMNTEAFF.

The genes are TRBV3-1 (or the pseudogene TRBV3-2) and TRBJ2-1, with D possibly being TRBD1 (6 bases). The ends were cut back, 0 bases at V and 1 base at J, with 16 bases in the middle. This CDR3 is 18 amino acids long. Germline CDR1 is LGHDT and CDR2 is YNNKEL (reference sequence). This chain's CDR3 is CASSQDSGGRGSYNEQFF. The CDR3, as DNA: TGTGCCAGCAGCCAAGATAGTGGGGGCAGGGGATCCTACAATGAGCAGTTCTTC.

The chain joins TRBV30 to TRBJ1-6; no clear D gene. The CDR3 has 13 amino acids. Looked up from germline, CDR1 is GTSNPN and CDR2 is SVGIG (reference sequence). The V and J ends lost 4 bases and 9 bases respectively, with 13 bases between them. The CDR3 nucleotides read TGTGCCTGGATGATCCCGGGGATTTCACCCCTCCACTTT. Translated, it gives CAWMIPGISPLHF. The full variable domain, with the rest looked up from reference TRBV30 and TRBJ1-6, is SQTIHQWPATLVQPVGSPLSLECTVEGTSNPNLYWYRQAAGRGLQLLFYSVGIGQISSEVPQNLSASRPQDRQFILSSKKLLLSDSGFYLCAWMIPGISPLHFGNGTRLTVT.

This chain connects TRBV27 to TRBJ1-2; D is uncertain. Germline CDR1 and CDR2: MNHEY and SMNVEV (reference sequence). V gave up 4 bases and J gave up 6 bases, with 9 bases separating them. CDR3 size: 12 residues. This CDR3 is CASSSGVHGYTF. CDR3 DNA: TGTGCCAGCAGTTCGGGTGTCCATGGCTACACCTTC.

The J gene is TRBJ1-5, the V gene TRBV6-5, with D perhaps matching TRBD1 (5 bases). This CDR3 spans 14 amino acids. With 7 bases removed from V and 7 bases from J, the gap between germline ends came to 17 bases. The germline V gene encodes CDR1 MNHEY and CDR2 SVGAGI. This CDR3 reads CASKPDTAGQPQHF. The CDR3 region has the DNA TGTGCCAGCAAACCGGACACGGCGGGGCAGCCCCAGCATTTT.